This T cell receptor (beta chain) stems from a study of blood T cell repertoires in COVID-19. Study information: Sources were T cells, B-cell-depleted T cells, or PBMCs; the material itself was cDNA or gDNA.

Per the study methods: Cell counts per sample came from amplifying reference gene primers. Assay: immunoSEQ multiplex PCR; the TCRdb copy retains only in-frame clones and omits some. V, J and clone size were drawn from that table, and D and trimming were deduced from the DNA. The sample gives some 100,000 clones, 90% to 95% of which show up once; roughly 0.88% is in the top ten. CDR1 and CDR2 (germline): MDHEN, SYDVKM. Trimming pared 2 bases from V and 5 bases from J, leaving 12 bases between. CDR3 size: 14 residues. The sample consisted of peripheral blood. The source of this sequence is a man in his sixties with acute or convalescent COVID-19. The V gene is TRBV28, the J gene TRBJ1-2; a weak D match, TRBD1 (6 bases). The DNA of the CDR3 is TGTGCCAGCAGTTTACGGCAGGGGTGGTATGGCTACACCTTC. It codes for CASSLRQGWYGYTF.